The clone carrying this TCR beta chain occurred a few times. The entry originates in a study of blood T cells in healthy people across ages. The CDR3 runs 16 residues. V was trimmed by 5 bases and J by 4 bases, leaving 20 bases between them. A sample-barcoded 5' primer and a J-beta primer mix were used in a second PCR of roughly 6 to 11 cycles. MiXCR, run by TCRdb on the 5' RACE reads, gives a single entry per CDR3 protein. The sample shows hundreds of thousands of distinct CDR3 sequences, 40% to 45% of them seen only once. Sequenced input: blood. The clonotype originates from a woman aged 55-70 years in good health. The V and J genes are TRBV12-3 or TRBV12-4 and TRBJ1-2; D is possibly TRBD1 (5 bases). CDR3 in amino acids: CASSHSRRVPIYGYTF. CDR3 DNA: TGTGCCAGCAGTCACTCGCGCAGGGTACCCATCTATGGCTACACCTTC.